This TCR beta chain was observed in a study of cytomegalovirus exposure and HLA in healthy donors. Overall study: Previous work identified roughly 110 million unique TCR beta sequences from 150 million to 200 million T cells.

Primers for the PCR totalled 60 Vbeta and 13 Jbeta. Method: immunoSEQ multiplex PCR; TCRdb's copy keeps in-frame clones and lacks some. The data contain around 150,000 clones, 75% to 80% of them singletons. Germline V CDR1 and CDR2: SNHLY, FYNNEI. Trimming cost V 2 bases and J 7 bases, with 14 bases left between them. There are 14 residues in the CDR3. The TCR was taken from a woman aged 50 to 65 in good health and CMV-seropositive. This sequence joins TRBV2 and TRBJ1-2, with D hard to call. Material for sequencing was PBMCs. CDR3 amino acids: CASSELPGLGGYTF. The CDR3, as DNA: TGTGCCAGCAGTGAACTGCCGGGTCTGGGTGGCTACACCTTC.